This T cell receptor beta chain was profiled in a study of T cell clones after liver transplantation. This clone was detected once. Sequencing used immunoSEQ multiplex PCR; TCRdb keeps in-frame clones, though not all of them. The sample records 9,500 to 10,000 clones, about two thirds being singletons. V was pared by 3 bases and J by 4 bases, with 13 bases between. This CDR3 is 15 amino acids long. Germline V CDR1 and CDR2: KGHSH, LQKENI. The clonotype originates from a human patient who received a liver transplant. Certain T cells may be donor cells from the graft. The specimen was CD8+ T cells from blood, collected at the approximately 15-month timepoint. This chain joins TRBV18 and TRBJ1-5; possible D gene TRBD1, 5 bases. The CDR3: CASSPGQGRNQPQHF. The DNA of the CDR3 is TGTGCCAGCTCACCCGGACAAGGGCGAAATCAGCCCCAGCATTTT.